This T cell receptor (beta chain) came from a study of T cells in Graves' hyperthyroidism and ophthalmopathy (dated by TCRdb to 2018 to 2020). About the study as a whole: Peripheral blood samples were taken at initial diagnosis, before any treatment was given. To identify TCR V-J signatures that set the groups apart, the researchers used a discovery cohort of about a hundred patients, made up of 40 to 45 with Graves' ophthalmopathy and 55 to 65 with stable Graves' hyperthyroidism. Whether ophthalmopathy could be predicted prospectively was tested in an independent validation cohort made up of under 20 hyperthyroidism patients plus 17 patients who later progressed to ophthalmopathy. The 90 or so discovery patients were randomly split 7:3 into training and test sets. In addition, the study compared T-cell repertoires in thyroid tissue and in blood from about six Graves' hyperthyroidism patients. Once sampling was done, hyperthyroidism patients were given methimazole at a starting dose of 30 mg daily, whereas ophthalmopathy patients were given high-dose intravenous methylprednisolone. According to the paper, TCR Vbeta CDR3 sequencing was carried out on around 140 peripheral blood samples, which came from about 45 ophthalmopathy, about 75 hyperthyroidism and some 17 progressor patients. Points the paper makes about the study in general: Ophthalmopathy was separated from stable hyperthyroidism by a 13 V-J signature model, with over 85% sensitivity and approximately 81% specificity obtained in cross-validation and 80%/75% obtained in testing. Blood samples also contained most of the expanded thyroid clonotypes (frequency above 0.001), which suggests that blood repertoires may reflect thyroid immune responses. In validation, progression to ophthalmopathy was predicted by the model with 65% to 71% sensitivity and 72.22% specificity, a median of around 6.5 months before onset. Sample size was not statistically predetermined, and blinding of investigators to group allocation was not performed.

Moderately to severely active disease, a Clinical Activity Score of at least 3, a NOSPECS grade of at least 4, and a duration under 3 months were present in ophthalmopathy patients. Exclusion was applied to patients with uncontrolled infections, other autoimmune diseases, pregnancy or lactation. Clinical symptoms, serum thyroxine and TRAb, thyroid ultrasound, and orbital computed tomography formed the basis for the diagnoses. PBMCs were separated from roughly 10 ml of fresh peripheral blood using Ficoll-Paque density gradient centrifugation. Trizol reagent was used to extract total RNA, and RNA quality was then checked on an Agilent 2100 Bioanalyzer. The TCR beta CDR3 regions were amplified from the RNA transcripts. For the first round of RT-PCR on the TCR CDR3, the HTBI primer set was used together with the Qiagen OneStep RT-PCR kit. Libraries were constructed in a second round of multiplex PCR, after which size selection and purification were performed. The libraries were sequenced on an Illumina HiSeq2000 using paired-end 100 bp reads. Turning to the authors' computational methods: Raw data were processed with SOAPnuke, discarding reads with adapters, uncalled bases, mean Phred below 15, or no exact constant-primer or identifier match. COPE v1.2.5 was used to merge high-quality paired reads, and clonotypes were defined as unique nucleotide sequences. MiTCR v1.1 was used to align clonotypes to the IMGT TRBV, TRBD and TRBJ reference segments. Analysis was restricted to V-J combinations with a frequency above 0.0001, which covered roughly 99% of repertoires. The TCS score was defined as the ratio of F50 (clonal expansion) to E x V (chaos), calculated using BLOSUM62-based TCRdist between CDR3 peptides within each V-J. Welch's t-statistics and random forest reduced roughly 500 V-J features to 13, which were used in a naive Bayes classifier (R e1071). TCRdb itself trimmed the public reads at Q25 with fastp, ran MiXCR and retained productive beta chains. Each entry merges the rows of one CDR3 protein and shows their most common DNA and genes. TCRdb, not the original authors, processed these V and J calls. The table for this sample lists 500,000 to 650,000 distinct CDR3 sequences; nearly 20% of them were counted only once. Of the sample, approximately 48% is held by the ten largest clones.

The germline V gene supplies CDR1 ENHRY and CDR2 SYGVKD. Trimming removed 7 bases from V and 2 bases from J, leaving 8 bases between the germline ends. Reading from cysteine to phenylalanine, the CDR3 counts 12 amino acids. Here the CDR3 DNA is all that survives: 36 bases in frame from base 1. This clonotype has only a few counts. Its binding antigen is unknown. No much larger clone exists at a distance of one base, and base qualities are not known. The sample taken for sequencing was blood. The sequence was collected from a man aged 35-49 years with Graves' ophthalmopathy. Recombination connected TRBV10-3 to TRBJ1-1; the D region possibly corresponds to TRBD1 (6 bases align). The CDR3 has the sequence CAIKGQNTEAFF. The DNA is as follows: TGTGCCATCAAGGGACAAAACACTGAAGCTTTCTTT.